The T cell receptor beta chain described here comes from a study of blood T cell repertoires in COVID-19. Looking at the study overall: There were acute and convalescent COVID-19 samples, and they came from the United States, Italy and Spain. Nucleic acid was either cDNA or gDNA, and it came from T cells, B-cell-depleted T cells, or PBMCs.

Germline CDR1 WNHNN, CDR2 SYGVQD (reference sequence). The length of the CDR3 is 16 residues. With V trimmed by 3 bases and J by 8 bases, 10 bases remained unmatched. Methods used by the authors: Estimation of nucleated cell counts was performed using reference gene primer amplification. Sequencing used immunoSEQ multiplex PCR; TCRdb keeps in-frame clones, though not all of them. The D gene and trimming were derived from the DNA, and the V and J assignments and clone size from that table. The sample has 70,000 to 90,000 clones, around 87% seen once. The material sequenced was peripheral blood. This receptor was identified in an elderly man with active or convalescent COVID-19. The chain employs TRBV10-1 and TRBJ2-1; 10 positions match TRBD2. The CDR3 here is CASSDGTSVVSDEQFF. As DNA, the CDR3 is TGCGCCAGCAGTGACGGGACTAGCGTGGTGTCGGATGAGCAGTTCTTC.